The 16 T cell receptor beta chains listed next were all sequenced from one sample in a study of blood T cell repertoires in COVID-19. Using immunoSEQ multiplex PCR, the repertoire was profiled, and TCRdb retains in-frame clones only, with some absent. The sample yields 100,000 to 130,000 clones, 80% to 90% seen once. The sequencing sample was made of peripheral blood. These TCRs come from a man aged 40-49 years with active or convalescent COVID-19.

The CDR3 nucleotides are TGTGCCAGCAGCTTTATGACTAGCGGGACTAATGAGCAGTTCTTC. It specifies CASSFMTSGTNEQFF. This chain links TRBV11-3 with TRBJ2-1; TRBD2 aligns across 11 bases. Trimming took 3 bases from V and 7 from J; bases not matched to a gene: 5. This CDR3 has 15 amino acids. Per germline, CDR1 SGHNT and CDR2 YENEEA.

This clone has only one observation. The V gene is TRBV19, the J gene TRBJ2-7; D perhaps matches TRBD2 (5 bases). Trimming removed 7 bases at V and 0 bases at J, with 16 bases between. Germline V lookup: CDR1 LNHDA, CDR2 SQIVND (reference sequence). The CDR3 spans 15 residues. CDR3 nucleotides: TGTGCCAGTAAACCCCGGGGAACAGACTCCTACGAGCAGTACTTC. Translation gives CASKPRGTDSYEQYF.

This chain connects TRBV6-2 or TRBV6-3 to TRBJ2-7; 12 nucleotides match TRBD2. Germline assignment: CDR1 MNHEY and CDR2 SVGEGT. The ends lost 5 bases at V and 2 bases at J; junction bases unmatched: 7. The CDR3 covers 16 residues. The CDR3: CASSEFLAGGTYEQYF. CDR3 nucleotide sequence: TGTGCCAGCAGTGAGTTTCTAGCGGGAGGGACCTACGAGCAGTACTTC.

This chain uses TRBV18 with TRBJ2-1; 13 nucleotides agree with TRBD2. CDR3 size: 15 residues. Trimming cost V 3 bases and J 7 bases; bases outside gene matches: 3. The germline CDR1 and CDR2 sequences are KGHSH and LQKENI. CDR3 nucleotides: TGTGCCAGCTCACCGGGACTAGCGGGATTGAATGAGCAGTTCTTC. Translating it yields CASSPGLAGLNEQFF.

The chain has TRBV27 and TRBJ2-6; 8 positions agree with TRBD1. The CDR3 has 17 residues. Looked up from germline, CDR1 is MNHEY and CDR2 is SMNVEV (reference sequence). Unmatched junction bases numbered 9, after V lost 8 bases and J lost 0 bases. The CDR3 is CASRPTGALSGANVLTF. The CDR3 DNA reads as TGTGCCAGCCGACCGACAGGGGCCCTCTCTGGGGCCAACGTCCTGACTTTC.

The chain joins TRBV5-1 to TRBJ1-5, with 7 bases lining up with TRBD1. J gave up 1 base and V 4 bases, and 2 bases lay outside the gene matches. Germline loops: CDR1 SGHRS, CDR2 YFSETQ. The length of the CDR3 is 14 residues. The CDR3 DNA sequence: TGCGCCAGCAGCAGGGACAGCAGCAATCAGCCCCAGCATTTT. Encoded protein: CASSRDSSNQPQHF.

In nucleotides, the CDR3 is TGTGCCAGCAGTGGACAAGGCCTCGGGGGAGGCAATCAGCCCCAGCATTTT. This gives the protein CASSGQGLGGGNQPQHF. The V call is TRBV2, the J call TRBJ1-5, with a weak D call TRBD1 (5 bases). CDR1 is SNHLY, CDR2 FYNNEI, per germline. This CDR3 region has 17 residues. The V end was cut by 4 bases, the J end by 2 bases, with 18 bases between.

The V call is TRBV18, the J call TRBJ2-3; 12 bases are shared with TRBD2. V shed 3 bases, J shed 6 bases, and the junction held 10 bases outside the gene matches. The CDR3 is made up of 17 amino acids. The germline V gene encodes CDR1 KGHSH and CDR2 LQKENI. CDR3 in amino acids: CASSPLTGLAGRDTQYF. In nucleotides, the CDR3 is TGTGCCAGCTCACCGTTGACCGGACTAGCGGGAAGGGATACGCAGTATTTT. The whole variable domain, remainder taken from reference TRBV18 and TRBJ2-3, is NAGVMQNPRHLVRRRGQEARLRCSPMKGHSHVYWYRQLPEEGLKFMVYLQKENIIDESGMPKERFSAEFPKEGPSILRIQQVVRGDSAAYFCASSPLTGLAGRDTQYFGPGTRLTVL.

This chain links TRBV19 with TRBJ2-7; a weak D match, TRBD1 (6 bases). Germline V CDR1 and CDR2: LNHDA, SQIVND (reference sequence). The CDR3 is 16 amino acids. V was cut by 5 bases and J by 4 bases, with 21 bases left in between. The CDR3 here is CASSGTQGGKVYEQYF. CDR3 sequence (DNA): TGTGCCAGTAGTGGAACACAAGGGGGAAAAGTTTACGAGCAGTACTTC.

This sequence joins TRBV15 and TRBJ2-7; 10 bases are a match to TRBD2. Germline V gene sequence: CDR1 LNHNV, CDR2 YYDKDF (reference sequence). After removal of 0 bases from V and 6 bases from J, the junction contained 8 bases not matched to a gene. The CDR3 runs 16 residues. Here the CDR3 reads CATSRELAGGALEQYF. DNA for the CDR3: TGTGCCACCAGCAGAGAATTAGCGGGAGGAGCCCTCGAGCAGTACTTC.

The genes are TRBV19 and TRBJ1-2; 8 nucleotides match TRBD1. The CDR3 runs to 16 residues. Germline CDR1 LNHDA, CDR2 SQIVND (reference sequence). Trimming cost V 2 bases and J 4 bases; bases outside gene matches: 9. CDR3 bases: TGTGCCAGTAGTATAACCGGGACAGGAAACTCCTATGGCTACACCTTC. Translation: CASSITGTGNSYGYTF.

This clone has just one count. The chain links TRBV19 to TRBJ2-2; D remains ambiguous. The CDR3 extends over 13 amino acids. The V gene's germline CDR1 is LNHDA and CDR2 SQIVND (reference sequence). With 6 bases removed from V and 5 bases from J, the gap between germline ends came to 10 bases. The CDR3 sequence: CASSLTTTGELFF. Written as DNA, the CDR3 is TGTGCCAGTAGCCTGACAACTACCGGGGAGCTGTTTTTT.

The V call is TRBV5-1, the J call TRBJ1-2; TRBD1 matches at 9 bases. V dropped 4 bases and J dropped 6; count of bases not matched to a gene: 13. The CDR3 extends over 16 amino acids. The germline V gene encodes CDR1 SGHRS and CDR2 YFSETQ. The CDR3 here is CASSDGTGWSVDGYTF. In DNA form, the CDR3 reads TGCGCCAGCAGCGATGGGACAGGGTGGTCCGTGGATGGCTACACCTTC.

The chain couples TRBV7-2 to TRBJ2-7; TRBD2 matches 14 bases. Germline V gene lookup returns CDR1 SGHTA and CDR2 FQGNSA. The CDR3 contains 18 residues. J was trimmed by 3 bases and V by 5 bases; bases with no gene match: 12. The CDR3 is CASSAPRLAGGPGYEQYF. DNA for the CDR3: TGTGCCAGCAGCGCCCCGAGACTAGCGGGAGGGCCGGGCTACGAGCAGTACTTC.

V is TRBV6-5 and J is TRBJ2-7; D possibly corresponds to TRBD2 (7 bases). The germline V and J ends were trimmed by 7 bases and 4 bases, with 17 bases remaining between them. CDR1 is MNHEY, CDR2 SVGAGI, per germline. The CDR3 loop spans 14 amino acids. The CDR3 nucleotides read TGTGCCAGCACCCCAGGGGCCGGGGGGTACGAGCAGTACTTC. Translated: CASTPGAGGYEQYF.

The V call is TRBV3-1 (or the pseudogene TRBV3-2), the J call TRBJ2-1; 9 bases map to TRBD2. Unmatched junction bases numbered 0, after V lost 4 bases and J lost 2 bases. Germline V gene sequence: CDR1 LGHDT, CDR2 YNNKEL (reference sequence). CDR3 length equals 14 residues. In nucleotides, the CDR3 is TGTGCCAGCAGCCGGACTAGCGCCTACAATGAGCAGTTCTTC. Protein sequence: CASSRTSAYNEQFF.